This T cell receptor (beta chain) was obtained from a study of cytomegalovirus exposure and HLA in healthy donors. Turning to this clone: What it binds is not known.

Primers for the PCR totalled 60 Vbeta and 13 Jbeta. Clones were sequenced by immunoSEQ multiplex PCR, and TCRdb holds only the in-frame ones, with some missing. This table holds fewer than 200,000 clones, roughly 87% found once. Study results and limitations: Associated with HLA alleles at 0.05 false discovery rate in a later analysis were over 15,000 TCR beta sequences. Altogether, about 160 TCR beta chains were recorded as cytomegalovirus-associated.

Per the germline V gene, CDR1 is MDHEN and CDR2 is SYDVKM. CDR3 length: 15 amino acids. Unmatched junction bases numbered 9, after V lost 7 bases and J lost 10 bases. The rearrangement uses TRBV28 and TRBJ2-1; TRBD2 matches 14 bases. This receptor was obtained from a man over 45 in good health and CMV-seronegative. The sample was PBMCs. CDR3 sequence: CASTPGTSGRGEQFF. The CDR3 region has the DNA TGTGCCAGCACCCCAGGGACTAGCGGGAGAGGAGAGCAGTTCTTC.